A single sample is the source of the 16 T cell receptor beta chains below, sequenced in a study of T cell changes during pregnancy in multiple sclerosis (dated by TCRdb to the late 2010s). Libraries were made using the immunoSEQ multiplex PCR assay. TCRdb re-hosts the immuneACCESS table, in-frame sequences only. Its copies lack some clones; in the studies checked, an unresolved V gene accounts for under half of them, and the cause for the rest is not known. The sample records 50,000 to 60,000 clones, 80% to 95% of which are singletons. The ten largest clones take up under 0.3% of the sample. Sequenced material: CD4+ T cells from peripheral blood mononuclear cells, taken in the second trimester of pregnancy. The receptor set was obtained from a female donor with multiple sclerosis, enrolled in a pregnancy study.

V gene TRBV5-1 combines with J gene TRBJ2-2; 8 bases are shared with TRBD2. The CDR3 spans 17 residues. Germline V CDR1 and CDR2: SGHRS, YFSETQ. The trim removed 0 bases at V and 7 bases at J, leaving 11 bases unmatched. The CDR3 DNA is TGCGCCAGCAGCTTGGGAGCGGGAGCGCCAGGATTCGGGGAGCTGTTTTTT. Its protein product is CASSLGAGAPGFGELFF.

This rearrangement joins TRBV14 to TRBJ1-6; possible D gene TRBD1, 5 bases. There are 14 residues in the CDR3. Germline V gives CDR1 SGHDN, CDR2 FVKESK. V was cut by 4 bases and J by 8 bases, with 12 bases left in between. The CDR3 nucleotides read TGTGCCAGCAGCCCCCGGGACTCATATTCACCCCTCCACTTT. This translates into CASSPRDSYSPLHF.

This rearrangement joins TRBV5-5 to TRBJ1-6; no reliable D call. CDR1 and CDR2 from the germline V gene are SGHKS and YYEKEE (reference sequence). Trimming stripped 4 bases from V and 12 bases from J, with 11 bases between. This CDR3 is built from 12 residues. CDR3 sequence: CASSRVTEPLHF. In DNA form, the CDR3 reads TGTGCCAGCAGCCGGGTCACCGAACCCCTCCACTTT.

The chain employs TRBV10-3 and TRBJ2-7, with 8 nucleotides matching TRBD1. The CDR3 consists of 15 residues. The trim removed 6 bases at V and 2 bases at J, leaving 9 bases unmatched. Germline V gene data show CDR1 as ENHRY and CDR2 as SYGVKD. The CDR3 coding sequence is TGTGCCATCAGAGAAGGGACAGGCCCACCCTACGAGCAGTACTTC. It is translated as CAIREGTGPPYEQYF.

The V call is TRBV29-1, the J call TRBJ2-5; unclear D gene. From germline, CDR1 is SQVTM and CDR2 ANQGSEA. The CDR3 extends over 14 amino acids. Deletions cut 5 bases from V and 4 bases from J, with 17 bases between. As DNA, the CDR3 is TGCAGCGTTAGCCCAGGTCAATATAGAGAGACCCAGTACTTC. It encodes CSVSPGQYRETQYF.

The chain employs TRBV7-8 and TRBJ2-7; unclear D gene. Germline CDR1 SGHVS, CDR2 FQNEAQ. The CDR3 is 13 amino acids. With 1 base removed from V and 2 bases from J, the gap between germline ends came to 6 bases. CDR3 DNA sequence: TGTGCCAGCAGCTTAGGGGCCCCCTACGAGCAGTACTTC. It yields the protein CASSLGAPYEQYF. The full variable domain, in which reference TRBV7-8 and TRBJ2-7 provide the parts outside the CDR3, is GAGVSQSPRYKVAKRGQDVALRCDPISGHVSLFWYQQALGQGPEFLTYFQNEAQLDKSGLPSDRFFAERPEGSVSTLKIQRTQQEDSAVYLCASSLGAPYEQYFGPGTRLTVT.

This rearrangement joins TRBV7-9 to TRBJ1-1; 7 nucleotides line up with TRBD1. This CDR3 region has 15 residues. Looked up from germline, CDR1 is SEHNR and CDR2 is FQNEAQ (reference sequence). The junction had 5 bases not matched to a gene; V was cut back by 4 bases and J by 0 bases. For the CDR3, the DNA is TGTGCCAGCAGCTGGATAGGGACAGTGAACACTGAAGCTTTCTTT. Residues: CASSWIGTVNTEAFF.

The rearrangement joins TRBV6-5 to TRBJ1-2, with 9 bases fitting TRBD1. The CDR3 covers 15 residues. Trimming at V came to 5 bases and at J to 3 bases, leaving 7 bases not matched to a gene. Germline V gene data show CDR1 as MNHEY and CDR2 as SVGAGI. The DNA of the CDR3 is TGTGCCAGCAGTGCATACGGGACAGGGTACTATGGCTACACCTTC. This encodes CASSAYGTGYYGYTF.

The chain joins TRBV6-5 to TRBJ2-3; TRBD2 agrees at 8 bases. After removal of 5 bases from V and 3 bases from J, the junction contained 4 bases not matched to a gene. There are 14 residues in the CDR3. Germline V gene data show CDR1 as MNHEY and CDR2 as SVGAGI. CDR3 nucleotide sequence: TGTGCCAGCAGTCAGCGGGGGTGGACAGATACGCAGTATTTT. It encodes CASSQRGWTDTQYF.

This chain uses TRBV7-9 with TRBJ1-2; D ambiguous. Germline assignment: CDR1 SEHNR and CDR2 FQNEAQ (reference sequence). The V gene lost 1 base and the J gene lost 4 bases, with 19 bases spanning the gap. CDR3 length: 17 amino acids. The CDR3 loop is CASSLVLGDGVGYGYTF. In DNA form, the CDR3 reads TGTGCCAGCAGCTTAGTCTTAGGTGATGGAGTAGGCTATGGCTACACCTTC.

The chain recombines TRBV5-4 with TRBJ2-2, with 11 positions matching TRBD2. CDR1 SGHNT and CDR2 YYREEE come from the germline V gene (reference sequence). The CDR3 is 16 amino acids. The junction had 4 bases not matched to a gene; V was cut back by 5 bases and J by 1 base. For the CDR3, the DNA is TGTGCCAGCAGAACCGGGACTAGCGGGAACACCGGGGAGCTGTTTTTT. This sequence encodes CASRTGTSGNTGELFF.

Here the CDR3 reads CASSSTTYTTYEQYF. CDR3 bases: TGTGCCAGCAGTTCAACGACTTATACCACCTACGAGCAGTACTTC. This sequence joins TRBV27 and TRBJ2-7; no definite D call. The CDR3 covers 15 residues. V gave up 4 bases and J gave up 2 bases, with 15 bases separating them. Looked up from germline, CDR1 is MNHEY and CDR2 is SMNVEV (reference sequence).

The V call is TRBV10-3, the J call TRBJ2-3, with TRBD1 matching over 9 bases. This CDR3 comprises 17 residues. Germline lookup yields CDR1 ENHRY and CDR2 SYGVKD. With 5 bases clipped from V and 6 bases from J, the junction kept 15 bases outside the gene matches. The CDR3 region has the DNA TGTGCCATCAGTCGAATGAAATCGGACAGGGGTCCCGATACGCAGTATTTT. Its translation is CAISRMKSDRGPDTQYF.

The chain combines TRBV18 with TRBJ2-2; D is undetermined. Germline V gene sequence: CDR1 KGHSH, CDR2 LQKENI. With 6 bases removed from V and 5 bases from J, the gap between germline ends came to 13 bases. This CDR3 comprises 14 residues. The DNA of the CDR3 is TGTGCCAGCTCCCCCAACCAGAAGACCGGGGAGCTGTTTTTT. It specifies CASSPNQKTGELFF.

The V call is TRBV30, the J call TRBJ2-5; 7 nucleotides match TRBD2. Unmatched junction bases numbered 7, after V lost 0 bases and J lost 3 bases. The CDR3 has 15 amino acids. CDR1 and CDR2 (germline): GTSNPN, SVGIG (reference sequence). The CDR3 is CAWSVWEGRKETQYF. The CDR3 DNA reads TGTGCCTGGAGTGTCTGGGAGGGAAGAAAAGAGACCCAGTACTTC.

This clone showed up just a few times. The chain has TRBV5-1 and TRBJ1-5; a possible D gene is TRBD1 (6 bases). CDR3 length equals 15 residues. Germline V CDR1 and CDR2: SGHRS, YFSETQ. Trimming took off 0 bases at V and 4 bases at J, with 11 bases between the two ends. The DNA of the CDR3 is TGCGCCAGCAGCTTGGACGGCCAGGGGAATCAGCCCCAGCATTTT. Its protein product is CASSLDGQGNQPQHF.